A single sample is the source of the 2 T cell receptor beta chains below, sequenced in a study of T cell repertoires in cytomegalovirus infection. Each CDR3 protein gets one entry after TCRdb re-called the reads with MiXCR. Of fewer than 200,000 distinct CDR3 sequences in the sample, about 21% were seen once. Source material: PBMCs. These TCRs come from a human donor in good health (CMV status not recorded). Some clones in this sample may be carry-over from other donors' samples.

This clonotype was recorded a few times. The V call is TRBV6-8, the J call TRBJ2-7; 9 positions match TRBD2. The CDR3 has 17 amino acids. Germline loops: CDR1 MNHGY, CDR2 SAAAGT. V gave up 0 bases and J gave up 3 bases; unmatched junction bases: 9. This CDR3 reads CASSYSSAGGRLYEQYF. CDR3 in DNA: TGTGCCAGCAGTTACTCGAGTGCGGGGGGGCGCCTCTACGAGCAGTACTTC.

The chain combines TRBV20-1 with TRBJ1-1; D remains ambiguous. V dropped 0 bases and J dropped 3 bases, with 8 bases sitting between them. CDR1 and CDR2 (germline): DFQATT, SNEGSKA (reference sequence). The CDR3 length is 13 residues. CDR3 coding DNA: TGCAGTGCTAGAGATGTGATCGACACTGAAGCTTTCTTT. It translates to CSARDVIDTEAFF.